This TCR beta chain was captured in a study of blood T cell repertoires in COVID-19. Whole-study context: The United States, Italy and Spain were the sources of the acute and convalescent COVID-19 samples. PBMCs, B-cell-depleted T cells, or T cells were the source of the cDNA or gDNA that made up the material.

CDR3 length equals 12 residues. Germline V gene data show CDR1 as MDHEN and CDR2 as SYDVKM. V dropped 9 bases and J dropped 8; count of bases not matched to a gene: 9. In the original processing: Estimation of nucleated cell counts was performed using reference gene primer amplification. TCRdb's table, derived via immunoSEQ multiplex PCR, lists solely in-frame clones and lacks some. V and J calls and clone size are as listed in that table; D and trimming were resolved from the DNA. The table has about 170,000 clones, approximately 83% seen once. The chain combines TRBV28 with TRBJ1-2, with TRBD1 matching over 7 bases. Sample: peripheral blood. The clonotype was recovered from a woman older than 75 with acute or convalescent COVID-19. CDR3 in DNA: TGTGCCAGTACAGGGGAAATGGAAGGCTACACCTTC. Translation: CASTGEMEGYTF.